This TCR beta chain originates from a study of low-dose radiotherapy and immunotherapy resistance in tumors. Overall study context: Cohort 1 patients were irradiated with 0.5 Gy fractions every 2 weeks to 6.5 Gy total. Aspirin was administered orally at 300 mg daily for four cycles, commencing on cycle 1 day 1.

Time point noted: before trial treatment. The donors' treatment consisted of nivolumab, ipilimumab, aspirin, low-dose cyclophosphamide and low-dose radiotherapy. Primers used for first-strand cDNA, a TRAV- and TRBV-specific set, covered both alpha and beta chains. A constant-region primer paired with the V-primer adapter amplified TCRs over approximately 18 PCR cycles. Amplification (by in vitro transcription) was performed on isolated mRNA. TCRdb reanalysed the reads using MiXCR and keeps one entry per CDR3 protein. This sample has about 89,000 distinct CDR3 sequences; 9.4% occur once, and the top ten carry roughly 1%. This clonotype was recorded many times. The CDR3 consists of 13 residues. Germline loops: CDR1 LNHNV, CDR2 YYDKDF (reference sequence). Trimming cost V 0 bases and J 3 bases, with 6 bases left between them.

The receptor was derived from a male donor with prostate cancer. The chain employs TRBV15 and TRBJ2-7; D is uncertain. The sequences come from PBMCs, collected before treatment. Here the CDR3 reads CATSRDRYYEQYF. The CDR3 region has the DNA TGTGCCACCAGCAGAGATCGTTACTACGAGCAGTACTTC.